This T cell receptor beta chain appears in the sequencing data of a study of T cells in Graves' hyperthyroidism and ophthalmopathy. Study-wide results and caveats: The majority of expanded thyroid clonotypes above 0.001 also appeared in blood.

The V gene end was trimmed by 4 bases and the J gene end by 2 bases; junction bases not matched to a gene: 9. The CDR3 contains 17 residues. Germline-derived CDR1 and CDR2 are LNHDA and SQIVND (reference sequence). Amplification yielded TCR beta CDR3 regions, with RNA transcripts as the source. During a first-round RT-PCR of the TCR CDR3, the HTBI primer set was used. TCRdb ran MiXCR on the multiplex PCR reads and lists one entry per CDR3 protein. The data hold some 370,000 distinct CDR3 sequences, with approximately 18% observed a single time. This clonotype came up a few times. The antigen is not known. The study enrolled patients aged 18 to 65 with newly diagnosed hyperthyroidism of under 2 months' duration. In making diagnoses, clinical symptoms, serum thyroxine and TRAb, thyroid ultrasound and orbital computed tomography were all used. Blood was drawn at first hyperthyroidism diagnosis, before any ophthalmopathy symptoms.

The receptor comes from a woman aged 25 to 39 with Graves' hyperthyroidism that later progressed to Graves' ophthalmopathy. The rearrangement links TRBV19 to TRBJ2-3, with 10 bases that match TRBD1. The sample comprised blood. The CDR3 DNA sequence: TGTGCCAGTAGTACCCAAGCCGGGACAGGGGACACAGATACGCAGTATTTT. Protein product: CASSTQAGTGDTDTQYF.